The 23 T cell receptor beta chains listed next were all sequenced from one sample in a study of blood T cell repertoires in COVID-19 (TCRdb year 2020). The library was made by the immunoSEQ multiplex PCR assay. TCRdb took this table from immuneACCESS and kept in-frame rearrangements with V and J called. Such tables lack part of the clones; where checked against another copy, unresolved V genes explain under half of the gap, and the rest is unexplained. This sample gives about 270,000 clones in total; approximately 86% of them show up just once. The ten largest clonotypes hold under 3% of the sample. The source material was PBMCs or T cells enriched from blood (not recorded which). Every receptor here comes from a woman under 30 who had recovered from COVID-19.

The CDR3 spells CASSATRGEQFF. CDR3 DNA sequence: TGTGCCAGCAGTGCGACGCGGGGTGAGCAGTTCTTC. The chain has TRBV9 and TRBJ2-1, with TRBD2 as a possible D gene (6 bases). Trimming pared 5 bases from V and 9 bases from J, leaving 12 bases between. Germline V lookup: CDR1 SGDLS, CDR2 YYNGEE. The CDR3 has 12 residues.

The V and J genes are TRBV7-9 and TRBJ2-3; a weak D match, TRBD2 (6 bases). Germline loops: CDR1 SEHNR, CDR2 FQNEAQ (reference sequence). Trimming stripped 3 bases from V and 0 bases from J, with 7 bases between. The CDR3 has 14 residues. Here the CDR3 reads CASSFTSSTDTQYF. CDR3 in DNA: TGTGCCAGCAGCTTTACTAGCAGCACAGATACGCAGTATTTT.

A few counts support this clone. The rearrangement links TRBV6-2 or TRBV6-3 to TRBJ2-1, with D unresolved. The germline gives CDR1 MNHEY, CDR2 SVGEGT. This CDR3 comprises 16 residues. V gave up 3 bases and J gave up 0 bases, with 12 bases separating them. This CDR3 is CASSYSQPSSYNEQFF. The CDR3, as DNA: TGTGCCAGCAGTTATAGCCAGCCGAGCTCCTACAATGAGCAGTTCTTC.

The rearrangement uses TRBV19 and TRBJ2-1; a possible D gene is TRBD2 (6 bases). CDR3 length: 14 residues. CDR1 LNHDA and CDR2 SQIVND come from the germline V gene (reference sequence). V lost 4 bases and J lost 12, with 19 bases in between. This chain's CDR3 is CASSNRSLTEGQFF. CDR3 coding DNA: TGTGCCAGTAGTAACCGAAGCCTGACGGAGGGGCAGTTCTTC. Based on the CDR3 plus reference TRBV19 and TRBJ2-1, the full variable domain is DGGITQSPKYLFRKEGQNVTLSCEQNLNHDAMYWYRQDPGQGLRLIYYSQIVNDFQKGDIAEGYSVSREKKESFPLTVTSAQKNPTAFYLCASSNRSLTEGQFFGPGTRLTVL.

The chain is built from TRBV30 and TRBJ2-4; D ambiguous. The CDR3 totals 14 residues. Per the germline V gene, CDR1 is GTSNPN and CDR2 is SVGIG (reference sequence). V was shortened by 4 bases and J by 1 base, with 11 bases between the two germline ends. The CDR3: CAWTPLQAKNIQYF. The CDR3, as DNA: TGTGCCTGGACCCCGTTACAGGCCAAAAACATTCAGTACTTC.

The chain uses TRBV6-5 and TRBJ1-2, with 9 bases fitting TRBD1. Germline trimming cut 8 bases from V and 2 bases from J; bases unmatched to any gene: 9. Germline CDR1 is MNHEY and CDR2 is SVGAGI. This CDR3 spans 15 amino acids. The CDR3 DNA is TGTGCCAGCGAAAGGGGGGACAGGGCAAACTATGGCTACACCTTC. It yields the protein CASERGDRANYGYTF.

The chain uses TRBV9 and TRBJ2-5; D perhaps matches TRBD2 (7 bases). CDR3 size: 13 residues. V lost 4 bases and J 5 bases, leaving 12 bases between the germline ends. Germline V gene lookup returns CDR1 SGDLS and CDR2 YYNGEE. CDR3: CASSKQGGETQYF. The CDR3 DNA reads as TGTGCCAGCAGCAAACAGGGAGGGGAGACCCAGTACTTC.

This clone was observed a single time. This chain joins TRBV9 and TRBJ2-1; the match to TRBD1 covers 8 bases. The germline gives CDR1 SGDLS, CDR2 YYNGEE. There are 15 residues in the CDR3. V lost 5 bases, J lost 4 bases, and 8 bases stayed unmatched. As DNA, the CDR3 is TGTGCCAGCAGTACCGGACAGGGAACTTACAATGAGCAGTTCTTC. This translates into CASSTGQGTYNEQFF.

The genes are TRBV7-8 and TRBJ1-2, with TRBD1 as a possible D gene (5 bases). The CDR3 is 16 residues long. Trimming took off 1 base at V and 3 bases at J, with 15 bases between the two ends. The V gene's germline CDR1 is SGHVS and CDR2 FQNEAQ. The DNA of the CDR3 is TGTGCCAGCAGCTTAGTTGCGGGGGAGTTTGACTATGGCTACACCTTC. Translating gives CASSLVAGEFDYGYTF.

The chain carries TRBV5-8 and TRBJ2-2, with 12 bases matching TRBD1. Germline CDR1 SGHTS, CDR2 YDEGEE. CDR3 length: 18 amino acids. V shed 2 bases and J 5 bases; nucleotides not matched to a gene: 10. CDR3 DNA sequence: TGTGCCAGCAGCTTAGCCGGGACAGGGGGCTCCTTGACCGGGGAGCTGTTTTTT. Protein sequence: CASSLAGTGGSLTGELFF.

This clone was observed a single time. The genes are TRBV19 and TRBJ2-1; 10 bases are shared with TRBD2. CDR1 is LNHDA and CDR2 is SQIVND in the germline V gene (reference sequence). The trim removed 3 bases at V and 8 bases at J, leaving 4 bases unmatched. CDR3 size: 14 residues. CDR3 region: CASSISGGADEQFF. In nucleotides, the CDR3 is TGTGCCAGTAGTATCAGCGGGGGGGCTGATGAGCAGTTCTTC.

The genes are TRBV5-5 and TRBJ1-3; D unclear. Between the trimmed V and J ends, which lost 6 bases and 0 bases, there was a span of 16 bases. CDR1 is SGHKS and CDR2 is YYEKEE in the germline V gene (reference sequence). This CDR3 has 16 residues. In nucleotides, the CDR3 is TGTGCCAGCACCCGTCGAGAGGGCGGCTCTGGAAACACCATATATTTT. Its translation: CASTRREGGSGNTIYF.

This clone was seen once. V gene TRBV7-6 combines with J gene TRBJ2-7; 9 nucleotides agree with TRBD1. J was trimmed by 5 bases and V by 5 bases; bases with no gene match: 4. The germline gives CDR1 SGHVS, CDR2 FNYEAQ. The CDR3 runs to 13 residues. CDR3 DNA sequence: TGTGCCAGCAGCCCTCGGACAGGGGACGAGCAGTACTTC. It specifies CASSPRTGDEQYF.

CDR3 coding DNA: TGTGCCATCAGGATCCTAGGGACAGGATCTAGTGGCTACACCTTC. It yields the protein CAIRILGTGSSGYTF. V usage is TRBV10-3 and J usage is TRBJ1-2; 8 nucleotides line up with TRBD1. The CDR3 totals 15 residues. V trimming: 6 bases; J trimming: 7 bases; junction bases outside the gene matches: 13. Germline V lookup: CDR1 ENHRY, CDR2 SYGVKD.

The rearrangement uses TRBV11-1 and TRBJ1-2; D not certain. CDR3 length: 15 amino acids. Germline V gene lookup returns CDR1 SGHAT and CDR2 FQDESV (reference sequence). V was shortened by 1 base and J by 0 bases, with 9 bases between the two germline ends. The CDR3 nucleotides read TGTGCCAGCAGCTTAGGACTGCGAGCTAACTATGGCTACACCTTC. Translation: CASSLGLRANYGYTF.

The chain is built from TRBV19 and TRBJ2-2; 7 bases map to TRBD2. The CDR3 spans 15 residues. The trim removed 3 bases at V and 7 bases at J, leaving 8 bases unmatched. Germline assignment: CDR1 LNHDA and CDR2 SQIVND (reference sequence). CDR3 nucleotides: TGTGCCAGTAGTATCCTGAGCGGGGTCAACGGGGAGCTGTTTTTT. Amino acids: CASSILSGVNGELFF.

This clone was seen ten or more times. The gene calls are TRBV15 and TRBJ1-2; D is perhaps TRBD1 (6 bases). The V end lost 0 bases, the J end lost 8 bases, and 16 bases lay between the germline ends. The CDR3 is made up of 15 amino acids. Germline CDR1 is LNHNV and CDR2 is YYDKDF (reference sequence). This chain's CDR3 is CATSRDRRTAYGYTF. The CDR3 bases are TGTGCCACCAGCAGAGATAGGAGGACAGCTTACGGCTACACCTTC.

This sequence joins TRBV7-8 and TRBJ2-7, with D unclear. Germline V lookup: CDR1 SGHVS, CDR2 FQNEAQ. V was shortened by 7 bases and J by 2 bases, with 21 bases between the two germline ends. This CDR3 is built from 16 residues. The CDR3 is CASTPLWRRGPYEQYF. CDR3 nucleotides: TGTGCCAGCACCCCTTTGTGGCGCCGAGGTCCCTACGAGCAGTACTTC.

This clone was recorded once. CDR3 loop: CASSQGTGVETQYF. The CDR3 DNA follows: TGCGCCAGCAGCCAAGGAACGGGAGTGGAGACCCAGTACTTC. The chain carries TRBV4-1 and TRBJ2-5; D might be TRBD2 (6 bases). Germline CDR1 reads MGHRA; CDR2 reads YSYEKL. The CDR3 runs to 14 residues. Trimming took 1 base from V and 5 from J, leaving 11 bases between them.

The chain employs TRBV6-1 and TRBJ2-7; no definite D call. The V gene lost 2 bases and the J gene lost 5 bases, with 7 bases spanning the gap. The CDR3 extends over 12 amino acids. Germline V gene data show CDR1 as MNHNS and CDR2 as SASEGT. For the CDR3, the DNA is TGTGCCAGCAGTGAAAGAGCCCACGAGCAGTACTTC. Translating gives CASSERAHEQYF.

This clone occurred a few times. The CDR3: CASSTSGSFAYEQYF. CDR3 DNA sequence: TGTGCCAGTAGCACTAGCGGGAGTTTCGCTTACGAGCAGTACTTC. This chain connects TRBV19 to TRBJ2-7, with 11 bases lining up with TRBD2. The CDR3 length is 15 residues. After removal of 6 bases from V and 4 bases from J, the junction contained 8 bases not matched to a gene. Germline V gene sequence: CDR1 LNHDA, CDR2 SQIVND (reference sequence).

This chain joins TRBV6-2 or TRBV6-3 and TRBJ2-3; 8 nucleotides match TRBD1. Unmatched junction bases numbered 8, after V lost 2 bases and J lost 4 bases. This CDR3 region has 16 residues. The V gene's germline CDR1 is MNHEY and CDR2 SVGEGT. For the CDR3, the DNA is TGTGCCAGCAGTTACCGGACAGGGATTGTCCCAGATACGCAGTATTTT. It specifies CASSYRTGIVPDTQYF.

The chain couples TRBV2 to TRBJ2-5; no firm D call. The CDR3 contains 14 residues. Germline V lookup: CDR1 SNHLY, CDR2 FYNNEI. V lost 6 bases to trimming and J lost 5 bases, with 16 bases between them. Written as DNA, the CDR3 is TGTGCCAGCAGAAATTCTATTGTCCGGGAGACCCAGTACTTC. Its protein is CASRNSIVRETQYF.